Below are 20 T cell receptor beta chains sequenced from a single sample in a study of T cells in localized non-small cell lung cancer. Clones were read by immunoSEQ multiplex PCR, and TCRdb kept only the in-frame ones, dropping some. The sample consists of about 21,000 clones, 80% to 90% of them appearing once. Source: peripheral blood, taken before any cancer treatment. The source is an older male donor with stage I squamous cell lung carcinoma.

This clone was picked up one time. The rearrangement links TRBV5-6 to TRBJ1-3; a possible D gene is TRBD1 (5 bases). Germline V gives CDR1 SGHDT, CDR2 YYEEEE. V lost 4 bases and J 2 bases, leaving 13 bases between the germline ends. The CDR3 is 15 amino acids. The CDR3 here is CASSPSGGTGNTIYF. Written as DNA, the CDR3 is TGTGCCAGCAGCCCGAGTGGGGGGACTGGAAACACCATATATTTT.

The chain employs TRBV12-5 and TRBJ1-2, with D possibly TRBD1 on 6 matching bases. The CDR3 runs 14 residues. With 7 bases removed from V and 4 bases from J, the gap between germline ends came to 16 bases. Germline V gene sequence: CDR1 LGHNT, CDR2 FRNRAP. The CDR3 loop reads CASAFRTGIYGYTF. CDR3 sequence (DNA): TGTGCTAGTGCCTTCCGAACAGGGATCTATGGCTACACCTTC. The full variable domain, with the rest looked up from reference TRBV12-5 and TRBJ1-2, is DARVTQTPRHKVTEMGQEVTMRCQPILGHNTVFWYRQTMMQGLELLAYFRNRAPLDDSGMPKDRFSAEMPDATLATLKIQPSEPRDSAVYFCASAFRTGIYGYTFGSGTRLTVV.

The gene calls are TRBV10-3 and TRBJ1-2; 7 positions match TRBD1. Losses at the gene ends were 6 bases for V and 5 bases for J; bases not matched to a gene: 18. Per the germline V gene, CDR1 is ENHRY and CDR2 is SYGVKD. The CDR3 extends over 17 amino acids. CDR3 in amino acids: CAISTDTAGTADYGYTF. CDR3 in DNA: TGTGCCATCAGCACAGACACTGCGGGGACAGCCGATTATGGCTACACCTTC.

The genes are TRBV11-1 and TRBJ2-2, with a tentative D call TRBD2 (5 bases). CDR3 length: 14 amino acids. Germline CDR1 reads SGHAT; CDR2 reads FQDESV (reference sequence). Trimming pared 3 bases from V and 5 bases from J, leaving 10 bases between. CDR3 amino acids: CASSLREWTGELFF. CDR3 sequence (DNA): TGTGCCAGCAGCTTGAGGGAATGGACCGGGGAGCTGTTTTTT.

The count of this clone is one. This chain uses TRBV6-4 with TRBJ1-1, with TRBD1 as a possible D gene (5 bases). V lost 5 bases, J lost 1 base, and 14 bases lay in between. Germline values: CDR1 MRHNA, CDR2 SNTAGT. CDR3 size: 15 residues. This CDR3 is CASSYGRGSNTEAFF. The CDR3 nucleotides read TGTGCCAGCAGTTATGGGCGGGGGTCGAACACTGAAGCTTTCTTT.

In DNA form, the CDR3 reads TGTGCCAGCAGTACCAGCCGCGTCACAGGGCCCTTCCACGAGCAGTACTTC. This translates into CASSTSRVTGPFHEQYF. The V and J genes are TRBV27 and TRBJ2-7, with D maybe TRBD1 (6 bases). The V and J ends lost 5 bases and 5 bases respectively, with 25 bases between them. Germline V gene data show CDR1 as MNHEY and CDR2 as SMNVEV (reference sequence). This CDR3 spans 17 amino acids.

The chain combines TRBV27 with TRBJ1-2; D is uncertain. The V end lost 0 bases, the J end lost 0 bases, and 8 bases lay between the germline ends. The CDR3 runs to 15 residues. Looked up from germline, CDR1 is MNHEY and CDR2 is SMNVEV (reference sequence). CDR3 bases: TGTGCCAGCAGTTTATCCAGCGGACCTAACTATGGCTACACCTTC. Encoded protein: CASSLSSGPNYGYTF.

The rearrangement joins TRBV27 to TRBJ1-1, with D hard to call. This CDR3 contains 15 residues. Trimming shortened V by 5 bases and J by 0 bases, and 13 bases separated the two germline ends. The germline V gene has CDR1 MNHEY and CDR2 SMNVEV (reference sequence). CDR3 DNA: TGTGCCAGCAGTACGCTGACATCTTTGAACACTGAAGCTTTCTTT. It yields the protein CASSTLTSLNTEAFF.

The rearrangement links TRBV4-3 to TRBJ2-6; TRBD1 matches 9 bases. The CDR3 has 18 residues. Looked up from germline, CDR1 is LGHNA and CDR2 is YSLEER. Trimming cost V 2 bases and J 0 bases; bases outside gene matches: 5. This CDR3 is CASSQLDRGVSGANVLTF. The CDR3 DNA sequence: TGCGCCAGCAGCCAATTGGACAGGGGAGTCTCTGGGGCCAACGTCCTGACTTTC.

The chain couples TRBV5-6 to TRBJ2-1; weak D call: TRBD2 (6 bases). The CDR3 has 15 amino acids. With 1 base removed from V and 0 bases from J, the gap between germline ends came to 8 bases. Germline CDR1 is SGHDT and CDR2 is YYEEEE. This chain's CDR3 is CASSLTSNSYNEQFF. CDR3 nucleotide sequence: TGTGCCAGCAGCTTGACTAGCAACTCCTACAATGAGCAGTTCTTC.

The chain combines TRBV18 with TRBJ2-7, with D hard to call. The V end was cut by 4 bases, the J end by 1 base, with 11 bases between. The CDR3 covers 14 residues. The V gene's germline CDR1 is KGHSH and CDR2 LQKENI. CDR3 in DNA: TGTGCCAGCTCACGCGAGACAAGTTCCTACGAGCAGTACTTC. Residues: CASSRETSSYEQYF.

This clone was detected only once. The chain uses TRBV27 and TRBJ2-1; 9 bases agree with TRBD2. This CDR3 spans 15 amino acids. CDR1 and CDR2 (germline): MNHEY, SMNVEV (reference sequence). V dropped 6 bases and J dropped 7; count of bases not matched to a gene: 10. This CDR3 reads CASRSGGRRGNEQFF. In DNA, the CDR3 is TGTGCCAGCAGAAGCGGGGGGAGGAGAGGGAATGAGCAGTTCTTC.

The chain links TRBV7-2 to TRBJ1-3, with a possible D match to TRBD1 (5 bases). The CDR3 runs 16 residues. V was pared by 3 bases and J by 0 bases, with 12 bases between. From germline, CDR1 is SGHTA and CDR2 FQGNSA. CDR3 sequence (DNA): TGTGCCAGCAGCTTCACGACAGCGAACTCTGGAAACACCATATATTTT. Its translation is CASSFTTANSGNTIYF.

This clone was observed a handful of times. The chain recombines TRBV13 with TRBJ2-3; no firm D call. The length of the CDR3 is 13 residues. V lost 2 bases to trimming and J lost 7 bases, with 10 bases between them. The germline gives CDR1 PRHDT, CDR2 FYEKMQ (reference sequence). CDR3: CASSLSQTYTQYF. DNA for the CDR3: TGTGCCAGCAGCTTAAGCCAGACATATACGCAGTATTTT.

J is TRBJ1-2 and V is TRBV5-1, with TRBD1 identical over 7 bases. CDR1 and CDR2 (germline): SGHRS, YFSETQ. With 6 bases clipped from V and 5 bases from J, the junction kept 10 bases outside the gene matches. CDR3 length equals 14 residues. CDR3 sequence: CASKVVTGLYGYTF. The CDR3 DNA sequence: TGCGCCAGCAAGGTGGTGACAGGGCTATATGGCTACACCTTC.

The J gene is TRBJ1-1, the V gene TRBV6-4, with 8 bases fitting TRBD1. The ends lost 4 bases at V and 5 bases at J; junction bases unmatched: 6. This CDR3 has 14 amino acids. Per germline, CDR1 MRHNA and CDR2 SNTAGT. The CDR3 sequence is CASSATGGTTEAFF. In DNA form, the CDR3 reads TGTGCCAGCAGTGCCACAGGGGGAACGACTGAAGCTTTCTTT.

This chain uses TRBV25-1 with TRBJ1-2; 7 nucleotides match TRBD1. This CDR3 spans 15 amino acids. The germline CDR1 and CDR2 sequences are MGHDK and SYGVNS. Trimming at V came to 1 base and at J to 2 bases, leaving 4 bases not matched to a gene. The CDR3 DNA sequence: TGTGCCAGCAGTGAATTGCAGGGGGAAAACTATGGCTACACCTTC. Translation gives CASSELQGENYGYTF.

The V call is TRBV7-2, the J call TRBJ2-7; tentative D call: TRBD2 (5 bases). Trimming stripped 1 base from V and 9 bases from J, with 13 bases between. The CDR3 has 13 amino acids. Per the germline V gene, CDR1 is SGHTA and CDR2 is FQGNSA. The CDR3 nucleotides are TGTGCCAGCAGCTTAGAGTCGGGGAATTGGCAGTACTTC. Translating it yields CASSLESGNWQYF.

The J gene is TRBJ1-6, the V gene TRBV18, with TRBD1 matching 11 bases. Germline CDR1 and CDR2: KGHSH and LQKENI. The CDR3 loop spans 14 amino acids. With 2 bases clipped from V and 12 bases from J, the junction kept 3 bases outside the gene matches. CDR3 coding DNA: TGTGCCAGCTCACCAACGGGACAGGGGGAACCCCTCCACTTT. Translation: CASSPTGQGEPLHF.

The rearrangement uses TRBV28 and TRBJ2-3; 12 bases line up with TRBD2. J gave up 5 bases and V 6 bases, and 9 bases lay outside the gene matches. CDR3 length equals 16 residues. The germline CDR1 and CDR2 sequences are MDHEN and SYDVKM. The CDR3 nucleotides read TGTGCCAGCAGCTCACCTAGCGGGGGGGCAAGAGATACGCAGTATTTT. It yields the protein CASSSPSGGARDTQYF.